The following is a T cell receptor (beta chain) sequence with its context. Its antigen has not been determined. Per-base quality was not reported, and no clone a single base away is much larger than it. The CDR3 regions of human TCRbeta chains were subjected to immunosequencing. In the paper's pipeline: Repertoire TCRs were checked for matches against a reference library of SARS-CoV-2-specific TCRs that had been generated using the MIRA antigen-specificity platform. Breadth meant the fraction of unique TCRs that were SARS-CoV-2-associated, whereas depth meant the fraction of total T cells that were SARS-CoV-2-associated. Each spike-specific TCR was assigned to its reactive spike region and to a CD4 or CD8 class using the MIRA data. Log10-transformed breadth and depth values were compared by one-way ANOVA with Sidak's multiple comparisons tests. This is the immuneACCESS table as TCRdb keeps it, with only in-frame sequences that have V and J called. A part of the clones is gone; compared with another copy, unresolved V genes explain less than half, and the rest is unexplained. V, J and clone size are those of that table, while D and trimming were read from the DNA. In all, the sample holds some 120,000 clones, and less than 95% of those were seen once. Around 7.8% of the sample rests with the top ten.

The entry originates in a study of T cell responses to AZD1222 COVID-19 vaccine (dated by TCRdb to the early 2020s). With respect to the entire study: AZD1222 recipients whose second dose came at about 4 weeks and those whose second dose came at about 12 weeks were combined into one group, since spike-specific TCR depth and breadth did not differ between the two schedules. A total of approximately 250 trial participants underwent TCR sequencing, of whom 200 to 220 had received two doses of AZD1222 and about 26 had received two doses of the MenACWY control vaccine. Trial participants were enrolled by age into subgroups of 18-55, 56-69 and 70-plus years, and around 150, 28 and 57 TCR-sequenced participants, respectively, were included in these subgroups.

V is cut by 4 bases and J by 5 bases, and the space between the germline ends is 8 bases. The germline V gene yields SGHRS for CDR1 and YFSETQ for CDR2. The CDR3 runs 12 residues from the cysteine to the phenylalanine. The kept DNA is CDR3 alone, 36 bases in frame from the first base. The intended sense of this specimen's time point label: baseline before first vaccination. Vaccinee samples came from UK trials COV001 and COV002, including a single-blind randomized controlled phase 2/3 trial of AZD1222 (ChAdOx1 nCoV-19) in healthy adults. For TCRbeta chain sequencing, PBMC samples were collected from trial participants at day 0 and at day 28 after the second dose. Study-wide conclusions, independent of this receptor: After two AZD1222 doses, both the breadth and the depth of spike-specific TCRs were significantly higher than at day 0 and than in MenACWY recipients. Participants were mostly white British and included more females than males, and it was suggested by the authors that clonal diversity may have been underestimated. No day 14 peak-response samples were available, so repertoires were characterized only after the peak T cell response. CD4 TCRs associated with the vaccine covered the entire spike protein, and the dominant responses were in regions 160-218 and 743-854. Reportedly, close to half of the unique spike-specific TCRs recognized epitopes lying outside the regions that are mutated in the B.1.351 and B.1.1.7 variants. In the small 56-69-year group, the increase in depth fell short of significance, most likely because of low power. Conclusions about previously exposed vaccinees were limited because only six or seven AZD1222 recipients were SARS-CoV-2 seropositive at baseline.

The sequence derives from an adult in good health. The chain is made from TRBV5-1 and TRBJ2-3; no D gene is confidently identified. The specimen comprised peripheral blood, sampled on day 0 of AZD1222 vaccination. The sequence in DNA is TGCGCCAGCAGCGCGCTTAGAGATACGCAGTATTTT. It translates as CASSALRDTQYF. The full variable domain, completed from the reference TRBV5-1 and TRBJ2-3 proteins outside the CDR3, reads KAGVTQTPRYLIKTRGQQVTLSCSPISGHRSVSWYQQTPGQGLQFLFEYFSETQRNKGNFPGRFSGRQFSNSRSEMNVSTLELGDSALYLCASSALRDTQYFGPGTRLTVL.